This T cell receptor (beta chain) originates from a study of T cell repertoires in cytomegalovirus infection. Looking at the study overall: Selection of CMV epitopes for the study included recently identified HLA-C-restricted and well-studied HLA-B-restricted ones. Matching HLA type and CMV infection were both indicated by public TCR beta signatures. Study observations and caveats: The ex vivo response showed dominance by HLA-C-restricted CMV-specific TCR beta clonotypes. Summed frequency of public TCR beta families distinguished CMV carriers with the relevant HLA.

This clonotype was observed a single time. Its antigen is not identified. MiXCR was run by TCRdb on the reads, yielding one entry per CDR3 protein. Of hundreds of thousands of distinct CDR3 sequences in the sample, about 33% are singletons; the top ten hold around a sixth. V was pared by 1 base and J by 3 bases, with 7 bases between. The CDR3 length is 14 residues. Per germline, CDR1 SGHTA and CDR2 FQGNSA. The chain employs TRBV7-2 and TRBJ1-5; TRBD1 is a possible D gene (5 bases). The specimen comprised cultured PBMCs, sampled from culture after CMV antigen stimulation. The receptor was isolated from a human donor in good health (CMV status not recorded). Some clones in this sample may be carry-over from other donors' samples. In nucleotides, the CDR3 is TGTGCCAGCAGCTTAGTCAGGGACAATCAGCCCCAGCATTTT. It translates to CASSLVRDNQPQHF.